This T cell receptor beta chain was retrieved from a study of shared clonotypes between healthy human individuals. Profiled with immunoSEQ multiplex PCR; TCRdb holds only in-frame clones, not every one. The data hold a few million clones, with 90% to 95% observed a single time. Points on this clone: Different DNA sequences within this sample yield the same CDR3.

The CDR3 spans 15 residues. The V and J ends lost 0 bases and 4 bases, in that order; junction bases with no gene match: 3. Germline CDR1 and CDR2: SGHRS and YFSETQ. This receptor was obtained from a man between 18 and 29 years old in good health. Some clones in this sample may be carry-over from other donors' samples. V usage is TRBV5-1 and J usage is TRBJ2-5; 10 bases are a match to TRBD2. Sequenced: naive CD4+ T cells from PBMCs. Subset specified: CD45RA+ positively selected. Written as DNA, the CDR3 is TGCGCCAGCAGCTTGGGTCTAGCGGGAGTAGAGACCCAGTACTTC. Its protein product is CASSLGLAGVETQYF.